Listed below are T cell receptor beta chains from one sample, sequenced in a study of technical replicates of blood from a handful of donors. Repertoires were generated with immunoSEQ multiplex PCR, while TCRdb's copy carries only in-frame clones and drops some. The sample consists of more than 90,000 clones, nearly 97% of them appearing once. Sequenced: T cells isolated from PBMCs. The receptors here all came from a human donor in good health. CDR3s include the opening cysteine and the closing phenylalanine or tryptophan. The D gene is left open where the match is weak. Some rows have no size entry. The others give once, few or many, or a class for an expanded clone.

CDR3	DNA	V	J	D	size
CASSVSPFPQPQHF	TGTGCCAGCAGCGTATCCCCCTTCCCCCAGCCCCAGCATTTT	TRBV9	TRBJ1-5	NA	NA
CASSSPSGQGHTDTQYF	TGTGCCAGCAGTTCCCCCTCAGGACAGGGGCACACAGATACGCAGTATTTT	TRBV27	TRBJ2-3	TRBD1	NA
CASSKDRNNEKLFF	TGTGCCAGCAGCAAGGACAGGAATAATGAAAAACTGTTTTTT	TRBV7-6	TRBJ1-4	TRBD1	NA
CASSQSQGTSNQPQHF	TGTGCCAGCAGCCAATCACAGGGGACTAGCAATCAGCCCCAGCATTTT	TRBV7-8	TRBJ1-5	TRBD1	few
CASSLGSYTEAFF	TGTGCCAGCAGCTTGGGGAGTTACACTGAAGCTTTCTTT	TRBV5-4	TRBJ1-1	NA	once
CASKPLAGASSYNEQFF	TGTGCCAGTAAGCCTTTAGCGGGGGCGAGCTCCTACAATGAGCAGTTCTTC	TRBV19	TRBJ2-1	TRBD2	NA
CASGDLAGGDYNEQFF	TGTGCCAGCGGAGATCTAGCGGGGGGGGATTACAATGAGCAGTTCTTC	TRBV9	TRBJ2-1	TRBD2	NA
CASSMLPGSGTEAFF	TGTGCCAGTAGTATGCTCCCAGGGTCGGGCACTGAAGCTTTCTTT	TRBV19	TRBJ1-1	NA	NA
CASSTGTDTGELFF	TGTGCCAGCAGCACCGGGACAGACACCGGGGAGCTGTTTTTT	TRBV5-5	TRBJ2-2	TRBD1	NA
CASNKEGSSYEQYF	TGTGCCTCTAATAAGGAGGGCAGCTCCTACGAGCAGTACTTC	TRBV2	TRBJ2-7	NA	NA
CASSLKGGPYEQYF	TGTGCCAGCAGCTTAAAGGGAGGACCTTACGAGCAGTACTTC	TRBV7-3	TRBJ2-7	NA	NA
CASSLARAEYGYTF	TGCGCCAGCAGCTTGGCCAGGGCGGAGTATGGCTACACCTTC	TRBV5-1	TRBJ1-2	NA	NA
CASSEKRGHTQYF	TGTGCCAGCAGTGAAAAGCGGGGTCATACGCAGTATTTT	TRBV2	TRBJ2-3	TRBD2	NA
CSAGGFEAGLYNEQFF	TGCAGCGCCGGAGGATTTGAGGCGGGACTATACAATGAGCAGTTCTTC	TRBV29-1	TRBJ2-1	TRBD2	NA
CASRIGVGDTQYF	TGTGCCAGCCGGATTGGAGTAGGTGATACGCAGTATTTT	TRBV19	TRBJ2-3	NA	NA
CASSRLAVGDEQFF	TGCGCCAGCAGCAGGCTAGCGGTCGGAGATGAGCAGTTCTTC	TRBV5-1	TRBJ2-1	TRBD2	NA
CAWSSSGELFF	TGTGCCTGGAGTTCTAGCGGGGAGCTGTTTTTT	TRBV30	TRBJ2-2	NA	NA
CASSPAGGTTSLNGYTF	TGTGCCAGCAGTCCCGCGGGAGGGACGACGAGCTTGAATGGCTACACCTTC	TRBV28	TRBJ1-2	NA	NA
CASRGQGVKNEKLFF	TGTGCCAGCAGGGGACAGGGGGTCAAAAATGAAAAACTGTTTTTT	TRBV2	TRBJ1-4	TRBD1	NA
CASSSTGGYYGYTF	TGTGCCAGCAGCTCGACAGGGGGGTACTATGGCTACACCTTC	TRBV5-6	TRBJ1-2	TRBD1	NA
CASLGTSGRGQFF	TGTGCCAGCCTAGGGACTAGCGGGAGAGGGCAGTTCTTC	TRBV28	TRBJ2-1	TRBD2	NA
CASSLFLEDREENYGYTF	TGTGCCAGCAGCTTATTCCTTGAGGACAGGGAGGAAAACTATGGCTACACCTTC	TRBV7-9	TRBJ1-2	TRBD1	NA
CASSVGTTEGNEQFF	TGTGCCAGCAGCGTTGGGACTACCGAGGGCAATGAGCAGTTCTTC	TRBV9	TRBJ2-1	TRBD2	NA
CASSQGQGARGTGELFF	TGTGCCAGCTCTCAAGGACAGGGGGCGCGTGGGACCGGGGAGCTGTTTTTT	TRBV18	TRBJ2-2	TRBD1	once
CASSFTLDGGKFF	TGTGCCAGCAGCTTTACCCTCGACGGGGGAAAGTTCTTC	TRBV7-9	TRBJ2-1	NA	NA
CASSPRSGQQETQYF	TGTGCCAGCTCACCACGTAGCGGACAACAAGAGACCCAGTACTTC	TRBV18	TRBJ2-5	NA	NA
CASSKKCRNQETQYF	TGTGCCAGCAGCAAAAAGTGCAGAAACCAAGAGACCCAGTACTTC	TRBV21-1	TRBJ2-5	NA	NA
CASSYGEAVLSYEQYF	TGTGCCAGCAGTTACGGAGAAGCTGTGCTCTCCTACGAGCAGTACTTC	TRBV6-5	TRBJ2-7	NA	NA
CASTPGHGYTF	TGTGCCAGCACCCCAGGTCATGGCTACACCTTC	TRBV6-6	TRBJ1-2	NA	NA
CASSPRFFSGFSYNEQFF	TGTGCCAGCAGCCCTAGGTTCTTTAGCGGTTTTTCCTACAATGAGCAGTTCTTC	TRBV7-2	TRBJ2-1	NA	NA
CASSLSGALYEQYF	TGTGCCAGCAGCTTGAGCGGGGCCCTCTACGAGCAGTACTTC	TRBV5-5	TRBJ2-7	TRBD2	NA
CAISDPGTGIYEQYF	TGTGCCATCAGTGACCCCGGGACAGGGATCTACGAGCAGTACTTC	TRBV10-3	TRBJ2-7	TRBD1	NA
CATSGGNTGELFF	TGTGCAACTAGCGGGGGGAACACCGGGGAGCTGTTTTTT	TRBV30	TRBJ2-2	TRBD2	NA
CASSGDRGGANVLTF	TGTGCCAGCAGTGGGGACAGGGGGGGGGCCAACGTCCTGACTTTC	TRBV6-4	TRBJ2-6	TRBD1	NA
CAWSGGQGAEAFF	TGTGCCTGGAGTGGGGGACAGGGGGCTGAAGCTTTCTTT	TRBV30	TRBJ1-1	TRBD1	NA
CASTLQGALYNEQFF	TGTGCCAGCACCCTGCAGGGGGCCCTATACAATGAGCAGTTCTTC	TRBV27	TRBJ2-1	TRBD1	NA
CASSLDSGAGTDTQYF	TGTGCCAGCAGCTTAGATAGCGGGGCTGGCACAGATACGCAGTATTTT	TRBV11-2	TRBJ2-3	TRBD2	NA
CASSSREDWPQETQYF	TGTGCCAGCAGCTCACGAGAAGACTGGCCTCAAGAGACCCAGTACTTC	TRBV5-5	TRBJ2-5	NA	NA
CASSFPTSGTIGELFF	TGTGCCAGCAGTTTTCCGACTAGCGGGACGATCGGGGAGCTGTTTTTT	TRBV6-5	TRBJ2-2	TRBD2	NA
CASSVQQVLYEKLFF	TGTGCCAGCAGTGTACAACAGGTATTATATGAAAAACTGTTTTTT	TRBV28	TRBJ1-4	NA	NA
CASRSTGKNSPLHF	TGTGCCAGCAGGTCGACAGGGAAGAATTCACCCCTCCACTTT	TRBV6-5	TRBJ1-6	TRBD1	NA
CASSRQGSEQYF	TGTGCCAGCAGTCGACAGGGGTCCGAGCAGTACTTC	TRBV6-5	TRBJ2-7	TRBD1	NA
CASSQMRWTAAYGYTF	TGTGCCAGCAGCCAGATGAGATGGACAGCCGCCTATGGCTACACCTTC	TRBV4-2	TRBJ1-2	NA	NA
CASSLFGNSGQPQHF	TGTGCCAGCAGTTTATTCGGTAATTCGGGTCAGCCCCAGCATTTT	TRBV27	TRBJ1-5	NA	NA
CASSISPGNTIYF	TGTGCCAGCAGCATTAGTCCTGGAAACACCATATATTTT	TRBV5-5	TRBJ1-3	NA	NA
CASSLDSPYGYTF	TGCGCCAGCAGCCTAGACAGCCCCTATGGCTACACCTTC	TRBV5-1	TRBJ1-2	NA	NA
CASSIDSQETQYF	TGTGCCAGTAGTATAGACAGTCAAGAGACCCAGTACTTC	TRBV19	TRBJ2-5	NA	once
CASSDSASRYNEQFF	TGTGCCAGCAGTGACTCTGCGAGTAGATACAATGAGCAGTTCTTC	TRBV6-4	TRBJ2-1	NA	NA
CASSLGAYRSGANVLTF	TGTGCCAGCAGCTTAGGGGCATACCGCTCTGGGGCCAACGTCCTGACTTTC	TRBV11-3	TRBJ2-6	NA	NA
CASMTVDYGYTF	TGTGCCAGTATGACAGTAGACTATGGCTACACCTTC	TRBV28	TRBJ1-2	NA	NA
CASSLRDEQYF	TGTGCCAGCAGCCTCCGAGACGAGCAGTACTTC	TRBV5-6	TRBJ2-7	NA	once
CASSLAPAGVGGYNEQFF	TGTGCCAGCAGCTTAGCGCCGGCGGGAGTAGGGGGCTACAATGAGCAGTTCTTC	TRBV7-6	TRBJ2-1	NA	once
CASSQELSFGRETQYF	TGCGCCAGCAGCCAAGAACTCTCTTTTGGTCGAGAGACCCAGTACTTC	TRBV4-1	TRBJ2-5	NA	NA